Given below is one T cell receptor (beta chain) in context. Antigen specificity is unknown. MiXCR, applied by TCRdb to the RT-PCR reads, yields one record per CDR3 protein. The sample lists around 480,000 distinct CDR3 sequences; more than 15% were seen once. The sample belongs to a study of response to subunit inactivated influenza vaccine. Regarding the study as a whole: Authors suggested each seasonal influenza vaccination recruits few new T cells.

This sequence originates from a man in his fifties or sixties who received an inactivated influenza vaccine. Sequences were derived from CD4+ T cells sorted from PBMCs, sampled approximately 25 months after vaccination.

The CDR3 spells CASGLVLGSTDGEAFF. DNA of the CDR3: TGTGCTAGTGGTTTGGTATTGGGGTCTACGGATGGTGAAGCTTTCTTT. V is TRBV12-5 and J is TRBJ1-1; no clear D gene. The V end was cut by 0 bases, the J end by 7 bases, with 18 bases between. Germline assignment: CDR1 LGHNT and CDR2 FRNRAP. The CDR3 runs to 16 residues.